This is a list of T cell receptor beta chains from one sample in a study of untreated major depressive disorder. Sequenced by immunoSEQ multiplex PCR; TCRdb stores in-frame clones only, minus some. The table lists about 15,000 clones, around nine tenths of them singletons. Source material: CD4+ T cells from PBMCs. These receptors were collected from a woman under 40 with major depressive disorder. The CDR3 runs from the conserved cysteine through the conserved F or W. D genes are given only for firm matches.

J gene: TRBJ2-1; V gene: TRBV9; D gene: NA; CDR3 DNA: TGTGCCAGCAGCGTACCCTTAGGGGGAGAGGGGTTTGAGCAGTTCTTC; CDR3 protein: CASSVPLGGEGFEQFF
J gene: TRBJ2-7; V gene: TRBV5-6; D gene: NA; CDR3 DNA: TGTGCCAGCAGCCCCCAATGGACATTTTACGAGCAGTACTTC; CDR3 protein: CASSPQWTFYEQYF
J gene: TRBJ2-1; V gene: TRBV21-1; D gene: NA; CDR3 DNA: TGTGCCGGAATTAGCGAGGGACTAGCGGGAGCAGAAAACAATGAGCAGTTCTTC; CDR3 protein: CAGISEGLAGAENNEQFF
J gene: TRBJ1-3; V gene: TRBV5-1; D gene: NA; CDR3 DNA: TGCGCCAGCAGCTTGGACAGCTCTGGAAACACCATATATTTT; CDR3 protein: CASSLDSSGNTIYF
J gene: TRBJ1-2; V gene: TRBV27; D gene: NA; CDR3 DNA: TGTGCCAGCGGGGGGGGTTATGGCTACACCTTC; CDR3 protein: CASGGGYGYTF
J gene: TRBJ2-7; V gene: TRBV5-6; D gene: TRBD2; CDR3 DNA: TGTGCCAGCAGCTTTAGCGGGAGGGCCGAGGCCTACAAGCAGTACTTC; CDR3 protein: CASSFSGRAEAYKQYF
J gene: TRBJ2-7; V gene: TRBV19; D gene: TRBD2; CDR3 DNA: TGTGCCAGTAGTACGGTTAGCGGGAGATTCGAGCAGTACTTC; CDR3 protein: CASSTVSGRFEQYF
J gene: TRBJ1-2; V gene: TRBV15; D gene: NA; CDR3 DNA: TGTGCCACCAGCAGAGATCTTCCCAGGACAGCTAACTATGGCTACACCTTC; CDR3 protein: CATSRDLPRTANYGYTF
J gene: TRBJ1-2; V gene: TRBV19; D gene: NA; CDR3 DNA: TGTGCCAGTAGTATAGCTTTGATGGGCCAATATGGCTACACCTTC; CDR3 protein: CASSIALMGQYGYTF
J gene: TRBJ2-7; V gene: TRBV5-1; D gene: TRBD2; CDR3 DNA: TGCGCCAGCAGCTGGGGACCGAGCGGGACCTCTACCGGCGAGCAGTACTTC; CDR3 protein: CASSWGPSGTSTGEQYF
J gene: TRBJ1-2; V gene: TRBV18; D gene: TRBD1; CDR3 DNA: TGTGCCAGCTCACACCGGGACAGGGGCCGTGGCTATGGCTACACCTTC; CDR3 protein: CASSHRDRGRGYGYTF
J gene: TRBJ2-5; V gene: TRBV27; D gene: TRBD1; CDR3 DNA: TGTGCCAGCAGTCCCGGGACAGGGTCTTGGGAGACCCAGTACTTC; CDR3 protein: CASSPGTGSWETQYF
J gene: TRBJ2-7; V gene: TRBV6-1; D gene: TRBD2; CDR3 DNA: TGTGCCAGCATAAGACTAGCGGGAGGATCCTACGAGCAGTACTTC; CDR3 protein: CASIRLAGGSYEQYF
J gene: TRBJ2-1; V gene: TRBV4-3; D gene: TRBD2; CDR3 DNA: TGCGCCAGCAGCCAGAGCGGGGGGTCCTACAATGAGCAGTTCTTC; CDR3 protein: CASSQSGGSYNEQFF